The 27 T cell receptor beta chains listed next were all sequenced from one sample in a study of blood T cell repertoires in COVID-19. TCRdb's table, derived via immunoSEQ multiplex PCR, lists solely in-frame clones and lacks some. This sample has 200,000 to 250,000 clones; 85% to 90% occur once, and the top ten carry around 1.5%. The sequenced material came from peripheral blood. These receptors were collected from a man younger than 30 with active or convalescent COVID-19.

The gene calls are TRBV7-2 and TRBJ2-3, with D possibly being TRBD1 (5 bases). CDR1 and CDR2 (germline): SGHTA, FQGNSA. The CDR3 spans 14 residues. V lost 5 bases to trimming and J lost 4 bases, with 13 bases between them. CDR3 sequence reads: CASSKRQTSDTQYF. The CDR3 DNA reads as TGTGCCAGCAGCAAACGACAGACCTCAGATACGCAGTATTTT.

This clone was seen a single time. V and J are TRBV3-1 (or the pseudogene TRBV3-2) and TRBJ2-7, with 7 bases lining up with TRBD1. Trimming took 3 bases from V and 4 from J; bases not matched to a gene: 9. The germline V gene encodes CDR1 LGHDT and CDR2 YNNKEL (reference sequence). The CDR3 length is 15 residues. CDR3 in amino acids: CASSQNDRAVYEQYF. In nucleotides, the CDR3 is TGTGCCAGCAGCCAGAACGACAGGGCGGTTTACGAGCAGTACTTC.

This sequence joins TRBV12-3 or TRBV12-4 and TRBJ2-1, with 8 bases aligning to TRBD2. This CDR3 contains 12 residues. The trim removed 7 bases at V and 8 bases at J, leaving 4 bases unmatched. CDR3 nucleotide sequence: TGTGCCAGCATGTCACTAGCGGATGAGCAGTTCTTC. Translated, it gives CASMSLADEQFF.

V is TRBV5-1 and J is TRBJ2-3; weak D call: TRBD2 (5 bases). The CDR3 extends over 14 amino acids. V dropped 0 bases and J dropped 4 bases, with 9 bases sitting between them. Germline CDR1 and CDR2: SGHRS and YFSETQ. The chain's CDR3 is CASSLGGFPDTQYF. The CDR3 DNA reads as TGCGCCAGCAGCTTGGGAGGGTTCCCAGATACGCAGTATTTT.

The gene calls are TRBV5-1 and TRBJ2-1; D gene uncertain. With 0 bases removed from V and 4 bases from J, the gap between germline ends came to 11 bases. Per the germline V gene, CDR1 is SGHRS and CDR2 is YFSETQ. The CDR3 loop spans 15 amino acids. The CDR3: CASSLAGGKYNEQFF. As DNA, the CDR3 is TGCGCCAGCAGCTTGGCCGGCGGAAAATACAATGAGCAGTTCTTC.

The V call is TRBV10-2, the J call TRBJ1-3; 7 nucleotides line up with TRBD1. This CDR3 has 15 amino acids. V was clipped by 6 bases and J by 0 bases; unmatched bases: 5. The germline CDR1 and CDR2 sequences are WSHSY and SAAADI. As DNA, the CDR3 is TGCGCCAGCAGAGGGACAGCCGGCTCTGGAAACACCATATATTTT. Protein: CASRGTAGSGNTIYF.

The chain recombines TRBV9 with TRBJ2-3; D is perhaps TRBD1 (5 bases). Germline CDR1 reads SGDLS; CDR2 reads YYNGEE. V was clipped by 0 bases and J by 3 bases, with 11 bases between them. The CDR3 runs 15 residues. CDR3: CASSVGGGLTDTQYF. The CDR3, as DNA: TGTGCCAGCAGCGTAGGGGGCGGTCTAACAGATACGCAGTATTTT.

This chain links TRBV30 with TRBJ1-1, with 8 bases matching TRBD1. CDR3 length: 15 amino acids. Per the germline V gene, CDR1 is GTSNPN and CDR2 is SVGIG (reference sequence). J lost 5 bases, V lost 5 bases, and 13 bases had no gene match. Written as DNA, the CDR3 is TGTGCCTGGGGACGTAAGACAGGGGTAGGGACTGAAGCTTTCTTT. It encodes CAWGRKTGVGTEAFF.

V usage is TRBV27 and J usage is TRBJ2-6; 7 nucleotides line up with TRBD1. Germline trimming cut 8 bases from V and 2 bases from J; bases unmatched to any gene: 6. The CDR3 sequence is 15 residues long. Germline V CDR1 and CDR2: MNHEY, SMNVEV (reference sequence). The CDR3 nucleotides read TGTGCCAGCGGCTACAGGGGTGCTGGGGCCAACGTCCTGACTTTC. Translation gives CASGYRGAGANVLTF.

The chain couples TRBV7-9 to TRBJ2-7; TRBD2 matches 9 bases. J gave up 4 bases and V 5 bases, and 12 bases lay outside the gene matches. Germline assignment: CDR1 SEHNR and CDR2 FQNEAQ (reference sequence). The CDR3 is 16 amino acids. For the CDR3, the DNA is TGTGCCAGCAGCGGCCCGACTAGCGGTCTAGGGTACGAGCAGTACTTC. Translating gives CASSGPTSGLGYEQYF. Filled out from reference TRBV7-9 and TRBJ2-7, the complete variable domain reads DTGVSQNPRHKITKRGQNVTFRCDPISEHNRLYWYRQTLGQGPEFLTYFQNEAQLEKSRLLSDRFSAERPKGSFSTLEIQRTEQGDSAMYLCASSGPTSGLGYEQYFGPGTRLTVT.

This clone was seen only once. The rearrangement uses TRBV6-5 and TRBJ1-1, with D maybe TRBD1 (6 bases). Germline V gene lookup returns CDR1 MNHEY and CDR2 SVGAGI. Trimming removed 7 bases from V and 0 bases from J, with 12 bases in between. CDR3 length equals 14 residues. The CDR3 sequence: CASTQGGVNTEAFF. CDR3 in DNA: TGTGCCAGCACTCAAGGGGGGGTGAACACTGAAGCTTTCTTT.

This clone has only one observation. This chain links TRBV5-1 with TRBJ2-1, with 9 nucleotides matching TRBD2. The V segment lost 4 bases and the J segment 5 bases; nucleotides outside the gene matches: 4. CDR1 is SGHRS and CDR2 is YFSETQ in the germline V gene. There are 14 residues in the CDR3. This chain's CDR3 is CASSGSGSHNEQFF. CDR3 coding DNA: TGCGCCAGCAGCGGTAGCGGGAGTCACAATGAGCAGTTCTTC. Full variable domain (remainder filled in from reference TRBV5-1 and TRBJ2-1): KAGVTQTPRYLIKTRGQQVTLSCSPISGHRSVSWYQQTPGQGLQFLFEYFSETQRNKGNFPGRFSGRQFSNSRSEMNVSTLELGDSALYLCASSGSGSHNEQFFGPGTRLTVL.

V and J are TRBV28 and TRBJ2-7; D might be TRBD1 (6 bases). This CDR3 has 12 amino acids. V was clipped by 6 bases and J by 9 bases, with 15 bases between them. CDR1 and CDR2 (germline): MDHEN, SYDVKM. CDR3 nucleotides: TGTGCCAGCAGCCCCCGTCAGGGGAGGCAGTACTTC. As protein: CASSPRQGRQYF.

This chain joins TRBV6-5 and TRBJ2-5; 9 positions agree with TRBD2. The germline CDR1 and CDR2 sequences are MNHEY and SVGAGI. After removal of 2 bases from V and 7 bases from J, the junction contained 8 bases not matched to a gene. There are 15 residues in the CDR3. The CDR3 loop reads CASSYRASAGGTQYF. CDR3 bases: TGTGCCAGCAGTTACAGGGCATCAGCGGGGGGGACCCAGTACTTC.

The CDR3 is CSVPMKGATEAFF. CDR3 nucleotide sequence: TGCAGCGTTCCGATGAAGGGGGCCACTGAAGCTTTCTTT. The J gene is TRBJ1-1, the V gene TRBV29-1; TRBD1 agrees at 7 bases. Germline assignment: CDR1 SQVTM and CDR2 ANQGSEA. The CDR3 spans 13 residues. Germline trimming cut 5 bases from V and 4 bases from J; bases unmatched to any gene: 7.

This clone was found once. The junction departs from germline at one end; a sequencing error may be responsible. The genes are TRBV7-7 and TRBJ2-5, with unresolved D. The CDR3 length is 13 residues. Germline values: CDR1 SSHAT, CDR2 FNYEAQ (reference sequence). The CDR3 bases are TGTGCTAGCAGCTTTTCGGTTACAGAGACCCAGTACTTC. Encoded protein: CASSFSVTETQYF. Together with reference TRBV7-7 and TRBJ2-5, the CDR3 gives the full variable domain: GAGVSQSPRYKVTKRGQDVTLRCDPISSHATLYWYQQALGQGPEFLTYFNYEAQPDKSGLPSDRFSAERPEGSISTLTIQRTEQRDSAMYRCASSFSVTETQYFGPGTRLLVL.

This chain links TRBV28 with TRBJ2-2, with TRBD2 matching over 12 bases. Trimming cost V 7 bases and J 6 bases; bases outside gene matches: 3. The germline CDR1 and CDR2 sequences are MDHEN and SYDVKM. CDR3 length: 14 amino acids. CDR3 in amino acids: CASKLAGGAGELFF. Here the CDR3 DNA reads TGTGCCAGCAAACTAGCGGGAGGTGCCGGGGAGCTGTTTTTT.

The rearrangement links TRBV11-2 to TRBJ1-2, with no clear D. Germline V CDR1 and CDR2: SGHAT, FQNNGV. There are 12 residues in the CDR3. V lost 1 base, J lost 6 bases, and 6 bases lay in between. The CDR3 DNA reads TGTGCCAGCAGCTTAGGTCGTGATGGCTACACCTTC. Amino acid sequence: CASSLGRDGYTF.

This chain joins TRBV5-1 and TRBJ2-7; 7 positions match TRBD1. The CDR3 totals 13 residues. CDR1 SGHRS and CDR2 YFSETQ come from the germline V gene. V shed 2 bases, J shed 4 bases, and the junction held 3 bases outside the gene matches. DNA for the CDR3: TGCGCCAGCAGCTTAACAGGGGAATACGAGCAGTACTTC. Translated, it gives CASSLTGEYEQYF.

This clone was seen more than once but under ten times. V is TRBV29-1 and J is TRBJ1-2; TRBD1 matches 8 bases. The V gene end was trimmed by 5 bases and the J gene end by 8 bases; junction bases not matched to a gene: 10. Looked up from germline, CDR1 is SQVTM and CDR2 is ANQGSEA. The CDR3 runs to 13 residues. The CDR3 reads CSVTTTGVNGYTF. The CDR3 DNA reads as TGCAGCGTTACTACGACAGGGGTAAACGGCTACACCTTC.

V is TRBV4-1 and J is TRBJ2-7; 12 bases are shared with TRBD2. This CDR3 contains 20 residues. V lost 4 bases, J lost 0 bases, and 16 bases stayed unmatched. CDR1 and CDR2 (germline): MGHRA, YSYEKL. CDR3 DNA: TGCGCCAGCAGCCGCCTGGGACTAGCGGGCCTCAAAACCGGCTCCTACGAGCAGTACTTC. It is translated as CASSRLGLAGLKTGSYEQYF.

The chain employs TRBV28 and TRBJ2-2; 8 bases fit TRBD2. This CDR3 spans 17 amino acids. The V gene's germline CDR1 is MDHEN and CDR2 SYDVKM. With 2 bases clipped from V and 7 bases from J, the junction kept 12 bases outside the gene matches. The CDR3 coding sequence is TGTGCCAGCAGTTTAACCGAGGTAGCGGGACGCATCGGGGAGCTGTTTTTT. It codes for CASSLTEVAGRIGELFF.

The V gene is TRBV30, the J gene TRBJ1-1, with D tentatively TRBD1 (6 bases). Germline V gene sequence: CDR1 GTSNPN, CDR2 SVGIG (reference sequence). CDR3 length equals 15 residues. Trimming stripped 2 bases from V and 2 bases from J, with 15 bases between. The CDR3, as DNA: TGTGCCTGGAGTACGGTTACAGGGAGAAACACTGAAGCTTTCTTT. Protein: CAWSTVTGRNTEAFF.

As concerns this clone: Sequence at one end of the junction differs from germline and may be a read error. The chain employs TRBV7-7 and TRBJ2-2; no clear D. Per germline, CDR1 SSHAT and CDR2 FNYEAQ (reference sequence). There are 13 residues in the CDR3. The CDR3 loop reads CASSADITGELFF. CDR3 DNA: TGTGCTAGCAGCGCAGACATCACCGGGGAGCTGTTTTTT.

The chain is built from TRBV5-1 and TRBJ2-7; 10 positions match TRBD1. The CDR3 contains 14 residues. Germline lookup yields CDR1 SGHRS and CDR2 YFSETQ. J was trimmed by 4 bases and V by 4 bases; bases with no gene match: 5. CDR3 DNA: TGCGCCAGCAGCGGGGGACAGGGGAAGTACGAGCAGTACTTC. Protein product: CASSGGQGKYEQYF. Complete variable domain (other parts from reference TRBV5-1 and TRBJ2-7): KAGVTQTPRYLIKTRGQQVTLSCSPISGHRSVSWYQQTPGQGLQFLFEYFSETQRNKGNFPGRFSGRQFSNSRSEMNVSTLELGDSALYLCASSGGQGKYEQYFGPGTRLTVT.

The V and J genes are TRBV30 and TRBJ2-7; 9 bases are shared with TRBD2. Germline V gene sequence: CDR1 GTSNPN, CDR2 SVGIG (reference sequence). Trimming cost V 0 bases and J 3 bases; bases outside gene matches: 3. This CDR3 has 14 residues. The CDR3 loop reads CAWSVTAGGYEQYF. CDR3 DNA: TGTGCCTGGAGTGTTACAGCGGGAGGCTACGAGCAGTACTTC. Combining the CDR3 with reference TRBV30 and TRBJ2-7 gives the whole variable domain SQTIHQWPATLVQPVGSPLSLECTVEGTSNPNLYWYRQAAGRGLQLLFYSVGIGQISSEVPQNLSASRPQDRQFILSSKKLLLSDSGFYLCAWSVTAGGYEQYFGPGTRLTVT.

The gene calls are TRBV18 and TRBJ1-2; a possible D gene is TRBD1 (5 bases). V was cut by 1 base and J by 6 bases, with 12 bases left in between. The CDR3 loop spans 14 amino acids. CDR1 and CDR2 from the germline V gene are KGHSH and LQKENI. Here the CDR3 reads CASSPQERGHGYTF. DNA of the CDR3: TGTGCCAGCTCACCACAGGAAAGGGGCCATGGCTACACCTTC.